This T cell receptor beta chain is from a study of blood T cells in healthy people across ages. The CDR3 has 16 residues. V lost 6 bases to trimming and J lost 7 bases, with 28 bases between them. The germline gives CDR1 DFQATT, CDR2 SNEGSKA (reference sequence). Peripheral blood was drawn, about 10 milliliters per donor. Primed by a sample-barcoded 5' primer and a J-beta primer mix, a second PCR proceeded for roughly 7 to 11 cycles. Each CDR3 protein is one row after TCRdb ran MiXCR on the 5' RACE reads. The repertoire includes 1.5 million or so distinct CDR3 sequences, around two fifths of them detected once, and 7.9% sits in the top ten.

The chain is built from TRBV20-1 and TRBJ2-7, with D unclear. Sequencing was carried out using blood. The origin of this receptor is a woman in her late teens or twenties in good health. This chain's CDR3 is CSAAWTEPSSYNEQYF. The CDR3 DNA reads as TGCAGTGCAGCCTGGACGGAACCGAGCTCCTACAATGAGCAGTACTTC.